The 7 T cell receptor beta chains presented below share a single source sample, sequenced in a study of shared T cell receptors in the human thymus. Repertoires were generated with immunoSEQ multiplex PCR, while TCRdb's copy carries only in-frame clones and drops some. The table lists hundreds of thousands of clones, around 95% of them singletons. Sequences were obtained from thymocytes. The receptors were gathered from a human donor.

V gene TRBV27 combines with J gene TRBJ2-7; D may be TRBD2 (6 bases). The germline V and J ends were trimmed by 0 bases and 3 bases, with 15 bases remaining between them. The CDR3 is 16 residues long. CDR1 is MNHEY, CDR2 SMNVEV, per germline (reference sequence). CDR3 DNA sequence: TGTGCCAGCAGTTTATCACCTGCGGGACCATACTACGAGCAGTACTTC. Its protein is CASSLSPAGPYYEQYF.

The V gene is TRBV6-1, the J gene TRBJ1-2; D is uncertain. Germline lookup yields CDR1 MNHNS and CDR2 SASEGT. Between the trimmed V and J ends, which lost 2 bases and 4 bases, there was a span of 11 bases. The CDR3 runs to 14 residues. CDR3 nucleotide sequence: TGTGCCAGCAGTGAAAAGGGAGATTCCTATGGCTACACCTTC. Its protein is CASSEKGDSYGYTF.

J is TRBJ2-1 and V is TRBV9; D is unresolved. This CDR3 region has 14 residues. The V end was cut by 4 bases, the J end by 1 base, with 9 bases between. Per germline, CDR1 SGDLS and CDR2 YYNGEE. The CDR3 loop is CASSPPGSYNEQFF. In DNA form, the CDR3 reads TGTGCCAGCAGCCCGCCTGGGTCCTACAATGAGCAGTTCTTC.

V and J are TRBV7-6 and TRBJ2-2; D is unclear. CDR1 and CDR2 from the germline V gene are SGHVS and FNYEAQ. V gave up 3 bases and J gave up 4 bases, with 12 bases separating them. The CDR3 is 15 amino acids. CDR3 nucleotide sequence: TGTGCCAGCAGCTTCCTGGTGGTGAGCACCGGGGAGCTGTTTTTT. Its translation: CASSFLVVSTGELFF.

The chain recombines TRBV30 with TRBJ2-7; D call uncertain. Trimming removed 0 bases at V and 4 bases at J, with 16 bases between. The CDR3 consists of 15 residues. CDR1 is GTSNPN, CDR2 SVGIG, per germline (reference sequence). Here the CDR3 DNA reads TGTGCCTGGAGTGTCTGTCACGTCGCGGTTTACGAGCAGTACTTC. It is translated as CAWSVCHVAVYEQYF.

DNA for the CDR3: TGTGCCAGCAGTCACGGACTAGCGGGACCTTCCTACGAGCAGTACTTC. It codes for CASSHGLAGPSYEQYF. The chain uses TRBV6-6 and TRBJ2-7, with TRBD2 identical over 12 bases. Germline loops: CDR1 MNHNY, CDR2 SVGAGI (reference sequence). V shed 5 bases, J shed 1 base, and the junction held 6 bases outside the gene matches. The CDR3 consists of 16 residues.

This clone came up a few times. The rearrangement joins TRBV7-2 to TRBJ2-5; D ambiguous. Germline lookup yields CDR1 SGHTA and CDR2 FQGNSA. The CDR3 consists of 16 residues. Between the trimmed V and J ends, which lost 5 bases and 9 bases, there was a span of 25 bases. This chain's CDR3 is CASSPGAPAAHWAQYF. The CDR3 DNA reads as TGTGCCAGCAGCCCAGGAGCCCCAGCAGCACATTGGGCCCAGTACTTC. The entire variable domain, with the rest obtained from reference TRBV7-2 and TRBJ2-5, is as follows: GAGVSQSPSNKVTEKGKDVELRCDPISGHTALYWYRQSLGQGLEFLIYFQGNSAPDKSGLPSDRFSAERTGGSVSTLTIQRTQQEDSAVYLCASSPGAPAAHWAQYFGPGTRLLVL.